The 17 T cell receptor beta chains reported below all come from one sample, sequenced in a study of OX40 agonist ivuxolimab in advanced cancers. Assay: immunoSEQ multiplex PCR; the TCRdb copy retains only in-frame clones and omits some. The sample holds roughly 25,000 clones, roughly 89% seen once. This specimen was CD4+ or CD8+ T cells sorted from blood, taken in a trial of the OX40 agonist ivuxolimab. Every receptor here comes from an adult with an advanced solid tumor such as melanoma, head and neck, liver or kidney cancer.

V gene TRBV14 combines with J gene TRBJ2-6; D unresolved. This CDR3 has 16 amino acids. Germline CDR1 reads SGHDN; CDR2 reads FVKESK. Between the trimmed V and J ends, which lost 5 bases and 0 bases, there was a span of 11 bases. CDR3 nucleotide sequence: TGTGCCAGCAGCATGACGGAGAGCTCTGGGGCCAACGTCCTGACTTTC. Its protein is CASSMTESSGANVLTF.

The chain combines TRBV10-2 with TRBJ2-7; the D is unclear. V was pared by 4 bases and J by 1 base, with 5 bases between. Germline V gene data show CDR1 as WSHSY and CDR2 as SAAADI. The CDR3 contains 12 residues. The CDR3 nucleotides read TGCGCCAGCAGTGGGCCTTCCTACGAGCAGTACTTC. It yields the protein CASSGPSYEQYF.

The chain combines TRBV5-8 with TRBJ2-3, with D maybe TRBD1 (6 bases). CDR1 is SGHTS, CDR2 YDEGEE, per germline. The CDR3 has 17 amino acids. V lost 1 base, J lost 4 bases, and 19 bases lay in between. The DNA for the CDR3 is TGTGCCAGCAGCTTGTTGGTGGGGGCGACAGAGCCAGATACGCAGTATTTT. Translation gives CASSLLVGATEPDTQYF. Full variable domain (rest looked up from reference TRBV5-8 and TRBJ2-3): EAGVTQSPTHLIKTRGQQATLRCSPISGHTSVYWYQQALGLGLQFLLWYDEGEERNRGNFPPRFSGRQFPNYSSELNVNALELEDSALYLCASSLLVGATEPDTQYFGPGTRLTVL.

The chain combines TRBV4-2 with TRBJ1-3, with D perhaps TRBD1 (6 bases). V lost 0 bases and J 4 bases, leaving 10 bases between the germline ends. Germline values: CDR1 LGHNA, CDR2 YNFKEQ. The CDR3 is made up of 15 amino acids. CDR3 region: CASSQDGGLGNTIYF. The CDR3 nucleotides are TGTGCCAGCAGCCAAGATGGGGGGCTCGGAAACACCATATATTTT.

The chain is built from TRBV4-2 and TRBJ1-1; perhaps TRBD1 as D (5 bases). The V and J ends lost 4 bases and 4 bases respectively, with 16 bases between them. Per the germline V gene, CDR1 is LGHNA and CDR2 is YNFKEQ. The CDR3 is 15 amino acids. This CDR3 is CASSPPERGSTEAFF. The CDR3 coding sequence is TGTGCCAGCAGCCCTCCAGAGAGGGGAAGCACTGAAGCTTTCTTT.

This clone showed up just once. The J gene is TRBJ1-1, the V gene TRBV4-3; tentatively, D is TRBD1 (5 bases). The V end was cut by 1 base, the J end by 6 bases, with 12 bases between. The V gene's germline CDR1 is LGHNA and CDR2 YSLEER. The CDR3 loop spans 14 amino acids. The CDR3 coding sequence is TGCGCCAGCAGCCAAGGGCCAGGGAGGGCTGAAGCTTTCTTT. It translates to CASSQGPGRAEAFF.

The CDR3 reads CASSSSDGPYQPQHF. The DNA of the CDR3 is TGTGCCAGCAGCTCATCGGATGGACCCTATCAGCCCCAGCATTTT. The chain recombines TRBV7-9 with TRBJ1-5, with D unclear. The ends were cut back, 4 bases at V and 5 bases at J, with 15 bases in the middle. Germline V gene sequence: CDR1 SEHNR, CDR2 FQNEAQ (reference sequence). This CDR3 has 15 amino acids.

The table lists this clone with a count of one. The rearrangement links TRBV7-5 to TRBJ2-2; the table calls TRBD1, which could not be checked here. TRBV7-5 constitutes a pseudogene. The CDR3 totals 20 residues. The CDR3 DNA sequence: TGTGCCAGAAGCTTAAACTCCCGGGACAGGGGGCGATCGGCAACCGGGGAGCTGTTTTTT. Translation gives CARSLNSRDRGRSATGELFF.

The genes are TRBV29-1 and TRBJ2-7, with D tentatively TRBD2 (6 bases). V shed 7 bases and J shed 0 bases, with 13 bases lying between them. The CDR3 extends over 13 amino acids. Germline V gene lookup returns CDR1 SQVTM and CDR2 ANQGSEA. The CDR3, as DNA: TGCAGCGCCCGGGACGGGAGCTCCTACGAGCAGTACTTC. Its translation is CSARDGSSYEQYF.

The rearrangement uses TRBV4-2 and TRBJ2-1, with unresolved D. This CDR3 is built from 10 residues. Germline V CDR1 and CDR2: LGHNA, YNFKEQ. V lost 0 bases and J 10 bases, leaving 1 base between the germline ends. The CDR3 is CASSQEEQFF. The CDR3 nucleotides are TGTGCCAGCAGCCAAGAAGAGCAGTTCTTC.

This CDR3 is CASSVGQGARNEQFF. The CDR3 coding sequence is TGTGCCAGCAGCGTGGGACAGGGGGCAAGAAATGAGCAGTTCTTC. This chain links TRBV7-3 with TRBJ2-1; 12 nucleotides agree with TRBD1. Germline-derived CDR1 and CDR2 are SGHTA and FQGTGA. V lost 5 bases and J lost 7; bases outside the gene matches: 6. This CDR3 has 15 amino acids.

The chain recombines TRBV15 with TRBJ2-6; the D gene is possibly TRBD1 (6 bases). This CDR3 has 15 residues. The V end lost 5 bases, the J end lost 2 bases, and 10 bases lay between the germline ends. Germline CDR1 reads LNHNV; CDR2 reads YYDKDF (reference sequence). The CDR3 DNA reads TGTGCCACCAGCCTCCGACAGGCTGGGGCCAACGTCCTGACTTTC. Protein product: CATSLRQAGANVLTF.

The gene calls are TRBV18 and TRBJ1-4; D gene uncertain. Per the germline V gene, CDR1 is KGHSH and CDR2 is LQKENI. V shed 1 base and J shed 0 bases, with 12 bases lying between them. The CDR3 has 17 amino acids. CDR3 in amino acids: CASSPLSGVATNEKLFF. CDR3 DNA: TGTGCCAGCTCACCACTGTCGGGAGTGGCAACTAATGAAAAACTGTTTTTT.

This clone has only one observation. V gene TRBV6-1 combines with J gene TRBJ1-4, with D unresolved. The V end was cut by 0 bases, the J end by 1 base, with 3 bases between. The germline CDR1 and CDR2 sequences are MNHNS and SASEGT. The CDR3 has 14 residues. CDR3 nucleotides: TGTGCCAGCAGTGAAGCCGTAACTAATGAAAAACTGTTTTTT. As protein: CASSEAVTNEKLFF.

The chain carries TRBV4-1 and TRBJ2-3; D is unresolved. There are 12 residues in the CDR3. Germline CDR1 reads MGHRA; CDR2 reads YSYEKL. V lost 8 bases, J lost 4 bases, and 10 bases lay in between. The CDR3 region has the DNA TGCGCCAGCGGGCGGAACTCAGATACGCAGTATTTT. It specifies CASGRNSDTQYF.

The V and J genes are TRBV5-1 and TRBJ1-1, with TRBD1 as a possible D gene (6 bases). The CDR3 length is 15 residues. The V end was cut by 1 base, the J end by 6 bases, with 16 bases between. Germline V gene lookup returns CDR1 SGHRS and CDR2 YFSETQ. The CDR3 loop reads CASSLIDRSDAEAFF. The CDR3 DNA sequence: TGCGCCAGCAGCTTGATTGACAGGTCGGACGCTGAAGCTTTCTTT.

This chain joins TRBV13 and TRBJ1-5, with a possible D match to TRBD1 (6 bases). V was shortened by 3 bases and J by 3 bases, with 9 bases between the two germline ends. This CDR3 has 14 amino acids. CDR1 and CDR2 (germline): PRHDT, FYEKMQ (reference sequence). The CDR3 loop is CASSFSGANQPQHF. In DNA, the CDR3 is TGTGCCAGCAGCTTTTCAGGGGCCAATCAGCCCCAGCATTTT.